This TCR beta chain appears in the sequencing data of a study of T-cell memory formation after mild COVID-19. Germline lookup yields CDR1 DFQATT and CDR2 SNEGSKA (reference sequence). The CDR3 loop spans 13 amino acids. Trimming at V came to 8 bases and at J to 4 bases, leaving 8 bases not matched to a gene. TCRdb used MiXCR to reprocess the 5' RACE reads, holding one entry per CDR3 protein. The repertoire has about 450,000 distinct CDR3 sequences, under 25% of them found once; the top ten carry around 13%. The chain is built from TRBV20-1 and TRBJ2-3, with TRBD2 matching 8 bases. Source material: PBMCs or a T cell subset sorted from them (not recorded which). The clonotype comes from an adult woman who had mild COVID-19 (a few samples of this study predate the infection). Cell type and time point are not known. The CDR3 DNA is TGCAGTCCCGTCAGCGGGGGTTCAGATACGCAGTATTTT. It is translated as CSPVSGGSDTQYF.